This T cell receptor (beta chain) was recorded in a study of blood T cell repertoires in COVID-19. This clone occurred a few times. Data came from immunoSEQ multiplex PCR; TCRdb stores just in-frame clones and leaves some out. The sample includes just over 300,000 clones, 87% of them seen just once. Trimming removed 3 bases at V and 4 bases at J, with 7 bases between. Germline loops: CDR1 SGHAT, CDR2 FQNNGV. CDR3 length: 13 amino acids. Sequencing input: peripheral blood. The sequence was collected from a man in his late teens or twenties with active or convalescent COVID-19. J is TRBJ1-5 and V is TRBV11-2; a possible D gene is TRBD1 (6 bases). For the CDR3, the DNA is TGTGCCAGCAGCTTTGACAGGAATCAGCCCCAGCATTTT. Translated, it gives CASSFDRNQPQHF.